A single sample gave rise to the 9 T cell receptor beta chains below, sequenced in a study of blood T cell repertoires in COVID-19. The repertoire was sequenced with immunoSEQ multiplex PCR; TCRdb's copy has only in-frame clones and lacks some. The table shows some 150,000 clones, with 70% to 90% occurring only once. Sequencing was done on a sample of peripheral blood. Receptors were obtained from a woman in her sixties with acute or convalescent COVID-19.

This chain uses TRBV7-9 with TRBJ2-5, with a tentative D call TRBD1 (6 bases). Trimming pared 5 bases from V and 6 bases from J, leaving 16 bases between. Per germline, CDR1 SEHNR and CDR2 FQNEAQ (reference sequence). The CDR3 is 14 amino acids. CDR3 DNA: TGTGCCAGCAGCGCTTCAGGGGCCGGGCAGACCCAGTACTTC. It specifies CASSASGAGQTQYF.

In nucleotides, the CDR3 is TGTGCCAGTTCGCCGGGACAGGGGGGATATGGCTACACCTTC. Translating gives CASSPGQGGYGYTF. The J gene is TRBJ1-2, the V gene TRBV3-1 (or the pseudogene TRBV3-2), with TRBD1 matching over 11 bases. Looked up from germline, CDR1 is LGHDT and CDR2 is YNNKEL (reference sequence). With V trimmed by 9 bases and J by 5 bases, 8 bases remained unmatched. This CDR3 spans 14 amino acids.

This sequence joins TRBV21-1 and TRBJ2-1; the table names TRBD2, a call not compared with the DNA. TRBV21-1 is deemed a pseudogene. The CDR3 length is 16 residues. The CDR3 region has the DNA TGTGCCAGCAGCAAAGACGGGGGGCGTAAGGACAATGAGCAGTTCTTC. The encoded protein is CASSKDGGRKDNEQFF.

The rearrangement uses TRBV30 and TRBJ2-1, with D maybe TRBD2 (6 bases). V was shortened by 2 bases and J by 0 bases, with 14 bases between the two germline ends. The germline V gene encodes CDR1 GTSNPN and CDR2 SVGIG (reference sequence). This CDR3 has 16 residues. Here the CDR3 reads CAWSFLGGYSYNEQFF. CDR3 in DNA: TGTGCCTGGAGTTTCCTGGGGGGTTACTCCTACAATGAGCAGTTCTTC.

The gene calls are TRBV18 and TRBJ2-2, with D maybe TRBD1 (5 bases). V shed 4 bases and J shed 7 bases, with 13 bases lying between them. Per germline, CDR1 KGHSH and CDR2 LQKENI. This CDR3 has 14 residues. CDR3 DNA sequence: TGTGCCAGCTCACACGTGACAGTTGACGGGGAGCTGTTTTTT. Amino acids: CASSHVTVDGELFF.

This clone turned up a few times. The chain combines TRBV4-2 with TRBJ1-2; perhaps TRBD1 as D (5 bases). Trimming left V 2 bases short and J 3 bases short, with 10 bases between. The CDR3 runs 14 residues. Germline V CDR1 and CDR2: LGHNA, YNFKEQ. The CDR3 loop is CASSQQGGYYGYTF. The CDR3, as DNA: TGTGCCAGCAGCCAACAGGGCGGCTACTATGGCTACACCTTC.

V usage is TRBV5-1 and J usage is TRBJ1-2; perhaps TRBD1 as D (6 bases). The CDR3 is 14 residues long. Germline V gives CDR1 SGHRS, CDR2 YFSETQ. Between the trimmed V and J ends, which lost 1 base and 4 bases, there was a span of 11 bases. The CDR3 is CASSLFRDTYGYTF. CDR3 nucleotide sequence: TGCGCCAGCAGCTTGTTTAGGGACACCTATGGCTACACCTTC.

The gene calls are TRBV28 and TRBJ2-3, with TRBD2 matching 7 bases. The CDR3 is made up of 15 amino acids. Per the germline V gene, CDR1 is MDHEN and CDR2 is SYDVKM. V shed 2 bases, J shed 0 bases, and the junction held 2 bases outside the gene matches. CDR3 protein: CASSLAGVSTDTQYF. The CDR3 DNA reads as TGTGCCAGCAGTTTAGCGGGGGTAAGCACAGATACGCAGTATTTT.

As concerns this clone: The junction departs from germline at one end; a sequencing error may be responsible. The chain links TRBV7-2 to TRBJ2-2; 7 bases line up with TRBD1. The CDR3 totals 17 residues. CDR1 is SGHTA, CDR2 FQGNSA, per germline. The CDR3 loop is CASNLRKTGSGTGELFF. In DNA form, the CDR3 reads TGTGCCAGCAACTTACGGAAGACAGGGAGTGGCACCGGGGAGCTGTTTTTT. Supplemented by reference TRBV7-2 and TRBJ2-2, the full variable domain reads GAGVSQSPSNKVTEKGKDVELRCDPISGHTALYWYRQSLGQGLEFLIYFQGNSAPDKSGLPSDRFSAERTGGSVSTLTIQRTQQEDSAVYLCASNLRKTGSGTGELFFGEGSRLTVL.